This T cell receptor (beta chain) was sequenced during a study of T cells after yellow fever vaccination. TCRdb re-called the 5' RACE reads with MiXCR, one entry per CDR3 protein. The sample holds about 260,000 distinct CDR3 sequences; roughly 5.2% are singletons and the top ten take under 3.5%. Trimming removed 3 bases at V and 2 bases at J, with 16 bases between. Per the germline V gene, CDR1 is DFQATT and CDR2 is SNEGSKA (reference sequence). The CDR3 contains 15 residues. This TCR came from a man between 18 and 29 years old who received the YFV17D yellow fever vaccine. The rearrangement uses TRBV20-1 and TRBJ2-5; maybe TRBD1 (5 bases). This specimen was CD4+ T cells sorted from PBMCs, taken on the day of the yellow fever booster vaccination. CDR3 in DNA: TGCAGTGCTAGGGGCAGGGCTGGGGCACAAGAGACCCAGTACTTC. Protein sequence: CSARGRAGAQETQYF.